The 3 T cell receptor beta chains presented below share a single source sample, sequenced in a study of T cells in women clearing cervical HPV infection. The method was immunoSEQ multiplex PCR; TCRdb's version includes in-frame clones alone and lacks a portion of them. Listed are tens of thousands of clones; 1.4% falls within the top ten. Sequencing was carried out using blood buffy coat. The receptors shown here come from a woman aged 18-69 years with a cervical HPV16 infection that either progressed to CIN3+ or cleared (not recorded which).

A word on this clone: The read falls 3 residues short of the CDR3 end, and the missing part is taken from the germline J gene. This chain uses TRBV30 with TRBJ2-3; TRBD2 matches 7 bases. V shed 0 bases, J shed 1 base, and the junction held 1 base outside the gene matches. The V gene's germline CDR1 is GTSNPN and CDR2 SVGIG (reference sequence). There are 14 residues in the CDR3. The part of the CDR3 DNA that was read is TGTGCCTGGAGTGTCCTAGCGGGCACAGATACG. Translating gives CAWSVLAGTDT. The full CDR3 sequence reads CAWSVLAGTDTQYF. Full variable domain (remainder filled in from reference TRBV30 and TRBJ2-3): SQTIHQWPATLVQPVGSPLSLECTVEGTSNPNLYWYRQAAGRGLQLLFYSVGIGQISSEVPQNLSASRPQDRQFILSSKKLLLSDSGFYLCAWSVLAGTDTQYFGPGTRLTVL.

As to this clone: Sequencing ends 3 residues short of the CDR3 end; the germline J gene provides the rest. The chain links TRBV18 to TRBJ1-2; TRBD1 agrees at 7 bases. With V trimmed by 3 bases and J by 0 bases, 13 bases remained unmatched. The CDR3 length is 18 residues. Germline V gives CDR1 KGHSH, CDR2 LQKENI. The CDR3 bases that were read are TGTGCCAGCTCACCCTTCCGGGACAGCCCTACTACTAACTATGGC. Translating gives CASSPFRDSPTTNYG. The entire CDR3 reads CASSPFRDSPTTNYGYTF.

As regards this clone: Read sequence stops 3 residues before the CDR3 end, and the germline J gene provides the missing end. This rearrangement joins TRBV2 to TRBJ1-2; 8 nucleotides align to TRBD1. Germline values: CDR1 SNHLY, CDR2 FYNNEI. The V and J ends lost 4 bases and 7 bases, in that order; junction bases with no gene match: 5. There are 13 residues in the CDR3. Partial CDR3 DNA: TGTGCCAGCAGTGCGACAGGGGTGGGTGGC. This gives the protein CASSATGVGG. The full CDR3 sequence reads CASSATGVGGYTF.